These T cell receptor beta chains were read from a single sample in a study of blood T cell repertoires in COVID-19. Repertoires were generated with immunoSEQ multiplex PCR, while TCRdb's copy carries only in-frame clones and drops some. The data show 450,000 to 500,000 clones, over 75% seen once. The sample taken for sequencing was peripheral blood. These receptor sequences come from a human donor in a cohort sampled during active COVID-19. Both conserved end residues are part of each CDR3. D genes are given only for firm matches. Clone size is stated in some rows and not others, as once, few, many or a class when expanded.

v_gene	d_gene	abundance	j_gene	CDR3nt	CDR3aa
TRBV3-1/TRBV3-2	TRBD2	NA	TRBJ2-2	TGTGCCAGCAGCGGACGGACTAGCGGGCGGAACACCGGGGAGCTGTTTTTT	CASSGRTSGRNTGELFF
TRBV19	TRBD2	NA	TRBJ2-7	TGTGCCAGTAGTGTAGGACTAGTCTACGAGCAGTACTTC	CASSVGLVYEQYF
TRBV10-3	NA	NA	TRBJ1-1	TGTGCCATCGGGGGTGGCAGGGGGAACACTGAAGCTTTCTTT	CAIGGGRGNTEAFF
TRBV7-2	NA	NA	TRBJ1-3	TGTGCCAGCAGCTTAGGTCGTGGAAACACCATATATTTT	CASSLGRGNTIYF
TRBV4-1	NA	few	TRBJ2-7	TGCGCCAGCAGCCCTCTTATCCGGGGTTTGGGCCATTACGAGCAGTACTTC	CASSPLIRGLGHYEQYF
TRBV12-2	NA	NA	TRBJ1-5	TGTGCAAGTCGCTTAACGGGGACAGGGGATTTGGGCAATCAGCCCCAGCATTTT	CASRLTGTGDLGNQPQHF
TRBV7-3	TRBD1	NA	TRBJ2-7	TGTGCCAGCAGCAAGGGACAGGGGCAGGCGTACGAGCAGTACTTC	CASSKGQGQAYEQYF
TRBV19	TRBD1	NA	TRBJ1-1	TGTGCCAGTAGTATCAGGTTAGGGGGCAACACTGAAGCTTTCTTT	CASSIRLGGNTEAFF
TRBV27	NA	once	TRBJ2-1	TGTGCCAGCAGTCGACTAGTAACCTACAATGAGCAGTTCTTC	CASSRLVTYNEQFF
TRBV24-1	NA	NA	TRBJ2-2	TGTGCCACCAGGGGGCCGGGCCTGGCCGGGGAGCTGTTTTTT	CATRGPGLAGELFF
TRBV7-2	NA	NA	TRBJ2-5	TGTGCCAGCAGCTTAAGGTCAGGTTTCGAGACCCAGTACTTC	CASSLRSGFETQYF
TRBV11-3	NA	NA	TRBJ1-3	TGTGCCAGCAGCGAGACAAGCTCTGGAAACACCATATATTTT	CASSETSSGNTIYF
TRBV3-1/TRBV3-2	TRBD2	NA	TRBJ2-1	TGTGCCAGCAGCTTCCACGGACTAGCGGGAGGCGTTGAGCAGTTCTTC	CASSFHGLAGGVEQFF
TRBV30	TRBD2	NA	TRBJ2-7	TGTGCCTCATCTTGGGGGACTAGCGGGAGGGCCTACGAGCAGTACTTC	CASSWGTSGRAYEQYF
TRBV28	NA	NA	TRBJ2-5	TGTGCCAGCAGTCAAGTTGGCGGGGAGACCCAGTACTTC	CASSQVGGETQYF
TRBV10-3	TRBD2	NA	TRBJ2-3	TGTGCCATCAGTGAGGGGACTAGCGGGAGCCGCTCAGATACGCAGTATTTT	CAISEGTSGSRSDTQYF
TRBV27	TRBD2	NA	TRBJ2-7	TGTGCCAGCAGTTTTGGACTAGCGGGAAAGCACGAGCAGTACTTC	CASSFGLAGKHEQYF
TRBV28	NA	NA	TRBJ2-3	TGTGCCAGCAGCATGGGGGGTACGCAGTATTTT	CASSMGGTQYF
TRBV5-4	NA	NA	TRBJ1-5	TGTGCCAGCAGTTACAACCGCCAGCCCCAGCATTTT	CASSYNRQPQHF
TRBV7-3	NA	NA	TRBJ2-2	TGTGCCAGCAGCTTACAGGCGGGGAACACCGGGGAGCTGTTTTTT	CASSLQAGNTGELFF
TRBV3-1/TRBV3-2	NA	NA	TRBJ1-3	TGTGCCAGCAGCCAACCGGTCCCCGGAAACACCATATATTTT	CASSQPVPGNTIYF